This passage covers 23 T cell receptor beta chains from one sample sequenced in a study of cytomegalovirus exposure and HLA in healthy donors. With 60 Vbeta and 13 Jbeta primers, the PCR was carried out. TCRdb keeps only in-frame clones here, not all; method: immunoSEQ multiplex PCR. The table records 180,000 or so clones, just under 80% of them present only once. Sequences were obtained from PBMCs. The receptors originated from a woman in her twenties or thirties in good health and CMV-seronegative.

The chain couples TRBV16 to TRBJ2-3; 7 bases fit TRBD1. The germline gives CDR1 KGHSY, CDR2 FQNENV. Trimming at V came to 0 bases and at J to 7 bases, leaving 4 bases not matched to a gene. The length of the CDR3 is 14 residues. Here the CDR3 reads CASSQSQGHHTQYF. The DNA of the CDR3 is TGTGCCAGCAGCCAATCACAGGGGCACCATACGCAGTATTTT.

The chain carries TRBV5-6 and TRBJ1-1; the match to TRBD1 covers 9 bases. CDR3 size: 16 residues. CDR1 is SGHDT and CDR2 is YYEEEE in the germline V gene. J lost 1 base, V lost 9 bases, and 13 bases had no gene match. The CDR3: CATRTGGVGRNTEAFF. CDR3 bases: TGTGCCACCAGAACAGGGGGCGTGGGTCGGAACACTGAAGCTTTCTTT.

The genes are TRBV29-1 and TRBJ2-7; the match to TRBD2 covers 11 bases. The V and J ends lost 4 bases and 2 bases, in that order; junction bases with no gene match: 4. Germline loops: CDR1 SQVTM, CDR2 ANQGSEA. This CDR3 has 14 residues. Written as DNA, the CDR3 is TGCAGCGTTGGACCTAGCGGGGGGCCCTACGAGCAGTACTTC. Its protein product is CSVGPSGGPYEQYF.

This clone showed up just once. This sequence joins TRBV5-4 and TRBJ2-7; 12 bases agree with TRBD2. Losses at the gene ends were 0 bases for V and 6 bases for J; bases not matched to a gene: 1. The germline V gene has CDR1 SGHNT and CDR2 YYREEE (reference sequence). The CDR3 is 14 residues long. The CDR3 bases are TGTGCCAGCAGCTTGGGGACTAGCGGGGTCGAGCAGTACTTC. As protein: CASSLGTSGVEQYF. Full variable domain (missing parts from reference TRBV5-4 and TRBJ2-7): ETGVTQSPTHLIKTRGQQVTLRCSSQSGHNTVSWYQQALGQGPQFIFQYYREEENGRGNFPPRFSGLQFPNYSSELNVNALELDDSALYLCASSLGTSGVEQYFGPGTRLTVT.

This rearrangement joins TRBV19 to TRBJ2-2; no clear D. V was trimmed by 5 bases and J by 3 bases, leaving 7 bases between them. The CDR3 spans 13 residues. Germline assignment: CDR1 LNHDA and CDR2 SQIVND (reference sequence). The CDR3 nucleotides are TGTGCCAGTAGTTTACACGACACCGGGGAGCTGTTTTTT. Translation gives CASSLHDTGELFF.

This chain uses TRBV4-1 with TRBJ2-7; TRBD1 agrees at 8 bases. Per the germline V gene, CDR1 is MGHRA and CDR2 is YSYEKL. The ends lost 2 bases at V and 6 bases at J; junction bases unmatched: 3. The CDR3 length is 13 residues. As DNA, the CDR3 is TGCGCCAGCAGCCAAACAGGGGGTGGCGAGCAGTACTTC. It is translated as CASSQTGGGEQYF.

The V call is TRBV2, the J call TRBJ2-7; 7 nucleotides line up with TRBD1. This CDR3 comprises 13 residues. Germline CDR1 SNHLY, CDR2 FYNNEI. With V trimmed by 8 bases and J by 1 base, 5 bases remained unmatched. The DNA of the CDR3 is TGTGCCAGCGGTTTACAGGGGTCCTACGAGCAGTACTTC. It specifies CASGLQGSYEQYF. The full variable domain, with the rest looked up from reference TRBV2 and TRBJ2-7, is EPEVTQTPSHQVTQMGQEVILRCVPISNHLYFYWYRQILGQKVEFLVSFYNNEISEKSEIFDDQFSVERPDGSNFTLKIRSTKLEDSAMYFCASGLQGSYEQYFGPGTRLTVT.

V is TRBV27 and J is TRBJ2-7; 14 bases agree with TRBD2. The V gene end was trimmed by 0 bases and the J gene end by 4 bases; junction bases not matched to a gene: 5. The CDR3 length is 17 residues. Germline values: CDR1 MNHEY, CDR2 SMNVEV (reference sequence). The CDR3 DNA is TGTGCCAGCAGTTTATCGGGACTAGCGGGGGCTTATTACGAGCAGTACTTC. It is translated as CASSLSGLAGAYYEQYF.

The chain recombines TRBV1 with TRBJ2-7; the D call in the table, TRBD1, was not verified against the DNA. TRBV1 is recorded as a pseudogene. CDR3 length: 12 amino acids. The CDR3 spells CTSSDRCYEQYF. Written as DNA, the CDR3 is TGCACCAGCAGCGACAGATGCTACGAGCAGTACTTC.

This clone was detected only a few times. The chain is built from TRBV6-5 and TRBJ2-1, with TRBD1 identical over 8 bases. Germline V CDR1 and CDR2: MNHEY, SVGAGI. The CDR3 spans 13 residues. V dropped 10 bases and J dropped 6; count of bases not matched to a gene: 8. The CDR3 spells CATRRGQFNEQFF. Here the CDR3 DNA reads TGTGCCACCCGCAGGGGGCAGTTCAATGAGCAGTTCTTC.

The rearrangement joins TRBV7-9 to TRBJ1-1, with TRBD1 identical over 10 bases. Germline V lookup: CDR1 SEHNR, CDR2 FQNEAQ (reference sequence). The CDR3 covers 15 residues. V dropped 5 bases and J dropped 1; count of bases not matched to a gene: 4. CDR3 sequence (DNA): TGTGCCAGCAGCCCCCGGACAGGGGGGAACACTGAAGCTTTCTTT. This encodes CASSPRTGGNTEAFF.

On this clone itself: A read error may produce the germline difference seen at one junction end. The chain combines TRBV7-7 with TRBJ2-3, with D perhaps TRBD2 (6 bases). The CDR3 covers 14 residues. From germline, CDR1 is SSHAT and CDR2 FNYEAQ (reference sequence). Here the CDR3 reads CASSLAGRLATQYF. Written as DNA, the CDR3 is TGTGCTAGCAGCTTAGCCGGGAGACTCGCTACGCAGTATTTT.

V gene TRBV11-2 combines with J gene TRBJ2-3, with D perhaps matching TRBD2 (7 bases). V was shortened by 5 bases and J by 4 bases, with 19 bases between the two germline ends. The V gene's germline CDR1 is SGHAT and CDR2 FQNNGV. The length of the CDR3 is 16 residues. CDR3 bases: TGTGCCAGCAGCCCACCGGGGGGCGAGATCGCAGATACGCAGTATTTT. Translating it yields CASSPPGGEIADTQYF.

The J gene is TRBJ2-7, the V gene TRBV7-2, with TRBD1 as a possible D gene (6 bases). The CDR3 is 17 amino acids. V was pared by 4 bases and J by 1 base, with 20 bases between. Germline V lookup: CDR1 SGHTA, CDR2 FQGNSA. In DNA, the CDR3 is TGTGCCAGCAGCTCAGGACAGCCGGGAAAAAAGTCCTACGAGCAGTACTTC. This gives the protein CASSSGQPGKKSYEQYF.

The chain couples TRBV30 to TRBJ1-2; TRBD1 might be the D (6 bases). V was clipped by 4 bases and J by 8 bases, with 17 bases between them. Germline V CDR1 and CDR2: GTSNPN, SVGIG (reference sequence). CDR3 length: 13 amino acids. For the CDR3, the DNA is TGTGCCTGGACCCACGTCAGGGGACGGGGCTACACCTTC. As protein: CAWTHVRGRGYTF.

The genes are TRBV7-8 and TRBJ2-5, with D maybe TRBD2 (6 bases). This CDR3 contains 12 residues. V lost 8 bases and J lost 5, with 12 bases in between. The germline V gene encodes CDR1 SGHVS and CDR2 FQNEAQ. CDR3 sequence reads: CASGGGVETQYF. Written as DNA, the CDR3 is TGTGCCAGCGGCGGAGGGGTCGAGACCCAGTACTTC. The full variable domain, in which reference TRBV7-8 and TRBJ2-5 provide the parts outside the CDR3, is GAGVSQSPRYKVAKRGQDVALRCDPISGHVSLFWYQQALGQGPEFLTYFQNEAQLDKSGLPSDRFFAERPEGSVSTLKIQRTQQEDSAVYLCASGGGVETQYFGPGTRLLVL.

The CDR3 DNA follows: TGCGCCAGCAGCGCCCGGGTAGGGGGCGATGAGCAGTTCTTC. Its translation is CASSARVGGDEQFF. The chain links TRBV5-1 to TRBJ2-1, with 7 nucleotides matching TRBD1. Germline V lookup: CDR1 SGHRS, CDR2 YFSETQ. The V and J ends lost 4 bases and 8 bases, in that order; junction bases with no gene match: 9. CDR3 length: 14 amino acids.

The chain's CDR3 is CATLTGAEQYF. In nucleotides, the CDR3 is TGTGCCACCTTGACAGGGGCTGAGCAGTACTTC. The J gene is TRBJ2-7, the V gene TRBV25-1, with TRBD1 identical over 8 bases. The germline V gene encodes CDR1 MGHDK and CDR2 SYGVNS. V lost 10 bases, J lost 7 bases, and 6 bases stayed unmatched. The CDR3 extends over 11 amino acids.

Concerning this clone: The sample carries other DNA sequences with the same CDR3. The rearrangement links TRBV5-1 to TRBJ2-1; 7 bases are a match to TRBD1. Germline V gene lookup returns CDR1 SGHRS and CDR2 YFSETQ. V lost 0 bases and J lost 10; bases outside the gene matches: 10. The length of the CDR3 is 15 residues. CDR3 sequence: CASSLDPRQGKEQFF. CDR3 coding DNA: TGCGCCAGCAGCTTGGATCCAAGACAGGGCAAAGAGCAGTTCTTC.

The V gene is TRBV5-1, the J gene TRBJ2-3; D is possibly TRBD2 (5 bases). The CDR3 loop spans 17 amino acids. V was clipped by 4 bases and J by 1 base, with 19 bases between them. The germline CDR1 and CDR2 sequences are SGHRS and YFSETQ. CDR3 nucleotides: TGCGCCAGCAGCCCTGCCGGGAAGGGAGCACGCACAGATACGCAGTATTTT. This gives the protein CASSPAGKGARTDTQYF.

The chain carries TRBV27 and TRBJ1-2; 7 nucleotides line up with TRBD1. There are 17 residues in the CDR3. CDR1 and CDR2 from the germline V gene are MNHEY and SMNVEV (reference sequence). Trimming at V came to 2 bases and at J to 4 bases, leaving 13 bases not matched to a gene. This chain's CDR3 is CASSLAGQIGSVYGYTF. The CDR3 DNA sequence: TGTGCCAGCAGTTTAGCGGGACAGATAGGTTCAGTCTATGGCTACACCTTC.

The chain is built from TRBV5-1 and TRBJ2-2; D perhaps matches TRBD1 (5 bases). The CDR3 runs 16 residues. The V end was cut by 4 bases, the J end by 0 bases, with 13 bases between. Germline CDR1 and CDR2: SGHRS and YFSETQ. CDR3 DNA sequence: TGCGCCAGCAGCCTGGACATACCCGCGAACACCGGGGAGCTGTTTTTT. Translating it yields CASSLDIPANTGELFF. The full variable domain, rest sourced from reference TRBV5-1 and TRBJ2-2, is KAGVTQTPRYLIKTRGQQVTLSCSPISGHRSVSWYQQTPGQGLQFLFEYFSETQRNKGNFPGRFSGRQFSNSRSEMNVSTLELGDSALYLCASSLDIPANTGELFFGEGSRLTVL.

V gene TRBV10-2 combines with J gene TRBJ2-7, with D unclear. From germline, CDR1 is WSHSY and CDR2 SAAADI. Trimming left V 0 bases short and J 3 bases short, with 3 bases between. This CDR3 is 12 amino acids long. The CDR3 spells CASSESGYEQYF. The CDR3 coding sequence is TGCGCCAGCAGTGAGTCCGGCTACGAGCAGTACTTC.